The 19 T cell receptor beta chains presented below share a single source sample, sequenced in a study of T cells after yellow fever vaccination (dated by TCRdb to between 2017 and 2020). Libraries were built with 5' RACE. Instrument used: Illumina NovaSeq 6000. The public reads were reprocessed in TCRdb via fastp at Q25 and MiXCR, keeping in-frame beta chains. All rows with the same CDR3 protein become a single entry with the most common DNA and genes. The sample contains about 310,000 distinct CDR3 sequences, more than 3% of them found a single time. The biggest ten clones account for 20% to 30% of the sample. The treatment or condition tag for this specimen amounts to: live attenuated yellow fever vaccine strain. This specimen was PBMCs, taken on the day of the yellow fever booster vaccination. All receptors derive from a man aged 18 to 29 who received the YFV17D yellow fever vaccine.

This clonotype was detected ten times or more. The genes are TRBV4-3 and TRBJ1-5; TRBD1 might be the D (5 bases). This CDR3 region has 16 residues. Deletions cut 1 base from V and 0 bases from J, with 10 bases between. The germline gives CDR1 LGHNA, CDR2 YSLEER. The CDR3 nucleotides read TGCGCCAGCAGCCAAGCCCGACAGAATAGCAATCAGCCCCAGCATTTT. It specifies CASSQARQNSNQPQHF.

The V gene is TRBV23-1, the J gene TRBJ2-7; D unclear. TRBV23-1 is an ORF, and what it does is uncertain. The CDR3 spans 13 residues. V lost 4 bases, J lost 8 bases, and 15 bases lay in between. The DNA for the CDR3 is TGCGCCAGCAGTCTCGGAGCTACCCAGAAGCAGTACGTC. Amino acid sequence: CASSLGATQKQYV.

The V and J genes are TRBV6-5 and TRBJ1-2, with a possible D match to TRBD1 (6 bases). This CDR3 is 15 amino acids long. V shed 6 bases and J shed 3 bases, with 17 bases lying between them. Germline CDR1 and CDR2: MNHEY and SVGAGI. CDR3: CASRSLLRGHYGYTF. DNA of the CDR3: TGTGCCAGCAGATCTCTCCTCCGGGGGCACTATGGCTACACCTTC.

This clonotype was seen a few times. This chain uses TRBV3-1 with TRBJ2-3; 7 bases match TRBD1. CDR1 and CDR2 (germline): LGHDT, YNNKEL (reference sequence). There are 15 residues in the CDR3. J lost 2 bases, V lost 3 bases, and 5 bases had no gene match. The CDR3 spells CASSHWDSSTDTQYF. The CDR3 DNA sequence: TGTGCCAGCAGCCATTGGGACAGCTCCACAGATACGCAGTATTTT.

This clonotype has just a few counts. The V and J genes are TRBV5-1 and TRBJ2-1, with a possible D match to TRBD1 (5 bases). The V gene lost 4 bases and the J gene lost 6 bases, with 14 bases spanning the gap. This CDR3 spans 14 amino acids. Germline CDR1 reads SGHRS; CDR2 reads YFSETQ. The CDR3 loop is CASSTPAGSNEQFF. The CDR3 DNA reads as TGCGCCAGCAGCACGCCGGCAGGGTCCAATGAGCAGTTCTTC.

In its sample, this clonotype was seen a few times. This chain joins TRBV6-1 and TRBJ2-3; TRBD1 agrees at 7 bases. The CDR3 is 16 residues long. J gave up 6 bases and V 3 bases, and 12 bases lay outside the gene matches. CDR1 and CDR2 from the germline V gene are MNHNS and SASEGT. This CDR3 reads CASSDPRDSGPDTQYF. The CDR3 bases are TGTGCCAGCAGTGACCCCCGGGACAGTGGTCCGGATACGCAGTATTTT.

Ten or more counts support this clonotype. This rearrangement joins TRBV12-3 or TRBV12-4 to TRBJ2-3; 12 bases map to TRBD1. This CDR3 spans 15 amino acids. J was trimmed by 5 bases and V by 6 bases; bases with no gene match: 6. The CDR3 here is CASRPGQGAEDTQYF. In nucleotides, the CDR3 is TGTGCCAGCAGGCCGGGACAGGGGGCCGAAGATACGCAGTATTTT.

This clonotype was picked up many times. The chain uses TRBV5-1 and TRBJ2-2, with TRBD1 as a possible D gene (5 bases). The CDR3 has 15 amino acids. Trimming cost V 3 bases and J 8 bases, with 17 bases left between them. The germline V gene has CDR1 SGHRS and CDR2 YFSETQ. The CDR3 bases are TGCGCCAGCAGCTCACGGACCAGGGTAGTTGGGGAGCTGTTTTTT. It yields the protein CASSSRTRVVGELFF.

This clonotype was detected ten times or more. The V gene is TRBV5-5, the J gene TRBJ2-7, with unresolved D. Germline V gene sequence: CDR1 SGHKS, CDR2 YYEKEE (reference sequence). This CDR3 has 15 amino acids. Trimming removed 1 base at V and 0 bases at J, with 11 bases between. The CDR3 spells CASSLTSSASYEQYV. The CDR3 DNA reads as TGTGCCAGCAGCTTGACATCTAGTGCCTCCTACGAGCAGTACGTC.

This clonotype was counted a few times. The CDR3 DNA reads as TGTGCCAGCAGCTTCGCTCAGGGGACACTATACAATGAGCAGTTCTTC. Translating it yields CASSFAQGTLYNEQFF. The chain couples TRBV11-2 to TRBJ2-1, with a weak D call TRBD1 (6 bases). Germline V gene lookup returns CDR1 SGHAT and CDR2 FQNNGV. The CDR3 contains 16 residues. V was trimmed by 3 bases and J by 4 bases, leaving 16 bases between them.

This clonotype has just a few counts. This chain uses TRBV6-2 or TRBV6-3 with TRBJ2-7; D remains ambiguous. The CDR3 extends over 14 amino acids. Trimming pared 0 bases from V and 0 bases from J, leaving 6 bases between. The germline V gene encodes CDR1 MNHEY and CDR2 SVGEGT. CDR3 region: CASSYSGSSYEQYV. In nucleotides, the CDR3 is TGTGCCAGCAGTTACTCAGGCAGCTCCTACGAGCAGTACGTC.

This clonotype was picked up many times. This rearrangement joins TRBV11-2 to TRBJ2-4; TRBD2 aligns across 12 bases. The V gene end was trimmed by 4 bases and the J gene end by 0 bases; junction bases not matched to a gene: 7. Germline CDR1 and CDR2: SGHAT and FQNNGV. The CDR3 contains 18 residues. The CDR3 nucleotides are TGTGCCAGCAGCTCTGGACTAGCGGGGAAGCTAGCCAAAAACATTCAGTACTTC. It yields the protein CASSSGLAGKLAKNIQYF.

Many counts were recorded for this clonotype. The CDR3 coding sequence is TGTGCCACCAGGACAGCGAACACCGGGGAGCTGTTTTTT. Translation: CATRTANTGELFF. The chain employs TRBV24-1 and TRBJ2-2, with TRBD1 as a possible D gene (5 bases). Per the germline V gene, CDR1 is KGHDR and CDR2 is SFDVKD. The CDR3 contains 13 residues. Trimming shortened V by 7 bases and J by 0 bases, and 5 bases separated the two germline ends.

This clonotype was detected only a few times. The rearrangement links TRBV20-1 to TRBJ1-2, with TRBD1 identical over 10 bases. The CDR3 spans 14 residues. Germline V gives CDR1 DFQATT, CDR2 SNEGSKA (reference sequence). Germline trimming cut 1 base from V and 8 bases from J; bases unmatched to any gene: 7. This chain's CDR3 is CSARAVDRGHGYTF. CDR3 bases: TGCAGTGCTAGAGCGGTCGACAGGGGGCACGGCTACACCTTC.

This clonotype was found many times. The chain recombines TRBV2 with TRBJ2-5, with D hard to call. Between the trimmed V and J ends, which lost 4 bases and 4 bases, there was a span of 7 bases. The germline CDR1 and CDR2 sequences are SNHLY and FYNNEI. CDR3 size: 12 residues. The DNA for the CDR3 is TGTGCCAGCAGTGGGGTGGGAGAGACCCAGTACTTC. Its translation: CASSGVGETQYF.

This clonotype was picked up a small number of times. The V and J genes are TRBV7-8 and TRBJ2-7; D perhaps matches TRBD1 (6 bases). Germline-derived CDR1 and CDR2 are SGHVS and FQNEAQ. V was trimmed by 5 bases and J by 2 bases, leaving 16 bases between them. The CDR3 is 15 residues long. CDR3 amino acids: CASSRDGQGPYEQYV. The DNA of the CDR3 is TGTGCCAGCAGCCGAGACGGGCAGGGGCCCTACGAGCAGTACGTC.

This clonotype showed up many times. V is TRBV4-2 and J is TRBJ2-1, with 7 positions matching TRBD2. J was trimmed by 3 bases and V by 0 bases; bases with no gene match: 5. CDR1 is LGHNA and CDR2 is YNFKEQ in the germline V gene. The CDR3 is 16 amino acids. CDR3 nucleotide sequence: TGTGCCAGCAGCCAAGATCTCGGGGGGAACTACAATGAGCAGTTCTTC. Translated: CASSQDLGGNYNEQFF.

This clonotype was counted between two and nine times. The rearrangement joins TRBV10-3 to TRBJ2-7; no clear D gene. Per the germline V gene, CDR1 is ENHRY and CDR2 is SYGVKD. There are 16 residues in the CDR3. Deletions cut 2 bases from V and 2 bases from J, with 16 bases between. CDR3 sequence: CAISEPTPPSPYEQYF. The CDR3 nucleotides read TGTGCCATCAGTGAGCCAACGCCCCCTTCTCCCTACGAGCAGTACTTC.

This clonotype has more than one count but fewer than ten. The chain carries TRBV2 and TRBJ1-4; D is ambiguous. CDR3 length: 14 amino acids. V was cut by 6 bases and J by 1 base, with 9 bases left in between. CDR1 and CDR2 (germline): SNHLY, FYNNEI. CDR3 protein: CASRFGETNEKLFF. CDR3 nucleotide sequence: TGTGCCAGCAGGTTCGGAGAAACTAATGAAAAACTGTTTTTT.